Following are 19 T cell receptor beta chains from one sample sequenced in a study of identical twins. One entry per CDR3 protein, called by TCRdb with MiXCR from the 5' RACE reads. The sample yields more than 650,000 distinct CDR3 sequences, over 5% seen once. Material: naive T cells sorted from blood. The source of these receptors is a man between 18 and 29 years old in good health.

This clonotype came up many times. The J gene is TRBJ2-7, the V gene TRBV6-1, with D possibly TRBD1 on 6 matching bases. This CDR3 has 14 amino acids. CDR1 is MNHNS, CDR2 SASEGT, per germline. V lost 6 bases, J lost 0 bases, and 12 bases lay in between. The DNA for the CDR3 is TGTGCCAGCAGCCGACAGGCGAGCTCCTACGAGCAGTACGTC. Translation: CASSRQASSYEQYV.

This clonotype was counted at least ten times. The chain employs TRBV10-3 and TRBJ1-1; D possibly corresponds to TRBD1 (5 bases). The CDR3 runs to 12 residues. Germline CDR1 is ENHRY and CDR2 is SYGVKD. Trimming stripped 6 bases from V and 7 bases from J, with 12 bases between. The CDR3 bases are TGTGCCATCAGCTCGACAGAGGATGAAGCTTTCTTT. Residues: CAISSTEDEAFF.

This clonotype was picked up a small number of times. The chain joins TRBV20-1 to TRBJ2-1; D is unclear. Germline V lookup: CDR1 DFQATT, CDR2 SNEGSKA (reference sequence). The CDR3 runs 14 residues. The V end lost 7 bases, the J end lost 1 base, and 14 bases lay between the germline ends. CDR3 sequence (DNA): TGCAGTGGGGCGCGCGGCGGATCCTACAATGAGCAGTTCTTC. Protein product: CSGARGGSYNEQFF.

V is TRBV3-1 and J is TRBJ2-7, with TRBD1 matching over 8 bases. CDR3 size: 15 residues. V shed 1 base and J 6 bases; nucleotides not matched to a gene: 8. Per the germline V gene, CDR1 is LGHDT and CDR2 is YNNKEL (reference sequence). The CDR3 region is CASSQVDRDFREQYF. Written as DNA, the CDR3 is TGTGCCAGCAGCCAAGTGGACAGGGACTTTCGCGAGCAGTACTTC.

This clonotype has just a few counts. V is TRBV5-1 and J is TRBJ2-7; TRBD2 matches at 14 bases. V trimming: 6 bases; J trimming: 1 base; junction bases outside the gene matches: 24. Germline CDR1 reads SGHRS; CDR2 reads YFSETQ. The CDR3 is 22 residues long. As DNA, the CDR3 is TGCGCCAGCAACGCTCCGGGACTAGCGGGGGAGAGTAGTTTCGTTGAGTCCTACGAGCAGTACGTC. Translated, it gives CASNAPGLAGESSFVESYEQYV.

In this sample, this clonotype turned up many times. The rearrangement joins TRBV7-9 to TRBJ2-1; D not certain. From germline, CDR1 is SEHNR and CDR2 FQNEAQ (reference sequence). Trimming pared 10 bases from V and 8 bases from J, leaving 9 bases between. The CDR3 contains 10 residues. In DNA form, the CDR3 reads TGTGCCACCAATGGCGATGAGCAGTTCTTC. This sequence encodes CATNGDEQFF.

Many counts were recorded for this clonotype. The chain joins TRBV24-1 to TRBJ2-1; 7 positions agree with TRBD1. V lost 0 bases and J lost 14; bases outside the gene matches: 0. The CDR3 extends over 11 amino acids. Germline assignment: CDR1 KGHDR and CDR2 SFDVKD. In nucleotides, the CDR3 is TGTGCCACCAGTGATTTGGGGACAGAGTTCTTC. Protein sequence: CATSDLGTEFF.

V and J are TRBV20-1 and TRBJ2-4; 12 nucleotides line up with TRBD2. V lost 5 bases, J lost 2 bases, and 13 bases stayed unmatched. The CDR3 length is 18 residues. From germline, CDR1 is DFQATT and CDR2 SNEGSKA (reference sequence). The DNA for the CDR3 is TGCAGTGCTCACAGGCGGTCTAGCGGGAGGGGGTCCAAAAACATTCAGTACTTC. Protein sequence: CSAHRRSSGRGSKNIQYF.

This clonotype was recorded many times. The rearrangement joins TRBV5-1 to TRBJ2-3; D not certain. V was pared by 0 bases and J by 3 bases, with 14 bases between. The CDR3 has 16 residues. Germline assignment: CDR1 SGHRS and CDR2 YFSETQ. The CDR3 DNA sequence: TGCGCCAGCAGCTTGGACAGCCTGGCACTAACAGATACGCAGTATTTT. Translated: CASSLDSLALTDTQYF.

This clonotype appeared many times. This chain joins TRBV28 and TRBJ2-5; D is perhaps TRBD1 (5 bases). V gave up 7 bases and J gave up 0 bases, with 15 bases separating them. Germline V gene lookup returns CDR1 MDHEN and CDR2 SYDVKM. CDR3 length: 15 amino acids. The DNA for the CDR3 is TGTGCCAGCAAAAAGGGGCCTCTGTACCAAGAGACCCAGTACTTC. Protein sequence: CASKKGPLYQETQYF. Full variable domain (rest looked up from reference TRBV28 and TRBJ2-5): DVKVTQSSRYLVKRTGEKVFLECVQDMDHENMFWYRQDPGLGLRLIYFSYDVKMKEKGDIPEGYSVSREKKERFSLILESASTNQTSMYLCASKKGPLYQETQYFGPGTRLLVL.

This clonotype was recorded many times. The gene calls are TRBV12-3 or TRBV12-4 and TRBJ2-2; D remains ambiguous. Deletions cut 5 bases from V and 4 bases from J, with 8 bases between. The CDR3 covers 13 residues. CDR3 nucleotides: TGTGCCAGCAGTCCTTATGGCACCGGGGAGCTGTTTTTT. Amino acid sequence: CASSPYGTGELFF.

This clonotype was counted at least ten times. The chain is built from TRBV10-3 and TRBJ2-7, with D tentatively TRBD2 (5 bases). Germline V gene sequence: CDR1 ENHRY, CDR2 SYGVKD. V lost 6 bases and J lost 0, with 6 bases in between. CDR3 size: 12 residues. The CDR3: CAIRSGSYEQYF. CDR3 DNA: TGTGCCATCAGAAGCGGCTCCTACGAGCAGTACTTC.

In its sample, this clonotype was seen a few times. This chain uses TRBV9 with TRBJ2-5; D possibly corresponds to TRBD1 (5 bases). Germline V gene lookup returns CDR1 SGDLS and CDR2 YYNGEE. The CDR3 contains 14 residues. The V end was cut by 0 bases, the J end by 3 bases, with 9 bases between. Written as DNA, the CDR3 is TGTGCCAGCAGCGTAGAGGGCAGGGAAGAGACCCAGTACTTC. It encodes CASSVEGREETQYF. The variable domain in full, completed from reference TRBV9 and TRBJ2-5, reads DSGVTQTPKHLITATGQRVTLRCSPRSGDLSVYWYQQSLDQGLQFLIQYYNGEERAKGNILERFSAQQFPDLHSELNLSSLELGDSALYFCASSVEGREETQYFGPGTRLLVL.

The sample holds many counts of this clonotype. The chain joins TRBV5-1 to TRBJ1-5, with a tentative D call TRBD1 (6 bases). Germline loops: CDR1 SGHRS, CDR2 YFSETQ. CDR3 length: 14 amino acids. V dropped 4 bases and J dropped 4 bases, with 12 bases sitting between them. CDR3 nucleotides: TGCGCCAGCAGCCCGGACAGCCCTAATCAGCCCCAGCATTTT. Its protein product is CASSPDSPNQPQHF.

This clonotype was observed many times. The chain has TRBV12-3 or TRBV12-4 and TRBJ2-5; 7 bases align to TRBD1. V lost 5 bases to trimming and J lost 10 bases; unmatched junction nucleotides: 19. This CDR3 has 16 residues. The CDR3 DNA reads as TGTGCCAGCAGTCAACGATGGGACAGCGTCCGGTCGCGCCAGTACTTC. This sequence encodes CASSQRWDSVRSRQYF.

This clonotype was counted ten times or more. The chain recombines TRBV27 with TRBJ2-3; 10 bases are shared with TRBD1. The CDR3 consists of 14 residues. CDR1 is MNHEY and CDR2 is SMNVEV in the germline V gene (reference sequence). Trimming took 6 bases from V and 3 from J; bases not matched to a gene: 3. The DNA of the CDR3 is TGTGCCAGCAGATCGGGACAGGGGACAGATACGCAGTATTTT. Residues: CASRSGQGTDTQYF.

In this sample, this clonotype turned up many times. The CDR3 spells CASSYPGQGFNEQFF. CDR3 bases: TGTGCCAGCAGTTATCCGGGACAGGGGTTTAATGAGCAGTTCTTC. The V and J genes are TRBV6-5 and TRBJ2-1; TRBD1 agrees at 10 bases. This CDR3 has 15 amino acids. V trimming: 3 bases; J trimming: 7 bases; junction bases outside the gene matches: 6. Per germline, CDR1 MNHEY and CDR2 SVGAGI.

This clonotype was counted many times. V is TRBV29-1 and J is TRBJ1-5, with no clear D. Between the trimmed V and J ends, which lost 6 bases and 4 bases, there was a span of 19 bases. This CDR3 is 15 amino acids long. The germline V gene has CDR1 SQVTM and CDR2 ANQGSEA. In DNA form, the CDR3 reads TGCAGCGTCGCCGACGGCCTCCTTGGGAATCAGCCCCAGCATTTT. It translates to CSVADGLLGNQPQHF.

This clonotype was counted many times. V usage is TRBV28 and J usage is TRBJ2-7, with D unresolved. The V gene lost 2 bases and the J gene lost 3 bases, with 17 bases spanning the gap. This CDR3 is built from 16 residues. Germline V lookup: CDR1 MDHEN, CDR2 SYDVKM. In DNA, the CDR3 is TGTGCCAGCAGTTTAAACGAAGGGCGGCTCCGCTACGAGCAGTACTTC. Amino acid sequence: CASSLNEGRLRYEQYF.